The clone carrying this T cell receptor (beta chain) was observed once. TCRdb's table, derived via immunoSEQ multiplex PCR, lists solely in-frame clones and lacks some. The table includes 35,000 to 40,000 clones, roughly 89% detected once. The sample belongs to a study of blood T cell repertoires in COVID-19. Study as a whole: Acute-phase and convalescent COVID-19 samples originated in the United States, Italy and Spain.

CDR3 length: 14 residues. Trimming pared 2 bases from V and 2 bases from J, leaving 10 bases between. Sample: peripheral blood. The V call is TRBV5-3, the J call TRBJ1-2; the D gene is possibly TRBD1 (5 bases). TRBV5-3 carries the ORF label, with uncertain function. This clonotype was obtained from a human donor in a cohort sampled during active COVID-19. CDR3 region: CARSFRVGNYGYTF. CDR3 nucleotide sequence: TGTGCCAGAAGCTTCAGGGTGGGGAACTATGGCTACACCTTC.